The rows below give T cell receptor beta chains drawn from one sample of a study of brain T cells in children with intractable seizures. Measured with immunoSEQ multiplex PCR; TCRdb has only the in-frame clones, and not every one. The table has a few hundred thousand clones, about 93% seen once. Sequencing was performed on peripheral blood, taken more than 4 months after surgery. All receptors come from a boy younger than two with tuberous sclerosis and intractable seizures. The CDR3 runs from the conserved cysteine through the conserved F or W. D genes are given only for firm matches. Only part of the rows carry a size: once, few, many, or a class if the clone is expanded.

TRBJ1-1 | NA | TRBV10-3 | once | TGTGCCATCAGGGAGACTGACGGCCTGAACACTGAAGCTTTCTTT | CAIRETDGLNTEAFF
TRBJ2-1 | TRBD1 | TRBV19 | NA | TGTGCCAGTAGCCCCTCCCGGACAGGGCCCTACAATGAGCAGTTCTTC | CASSPSRTGPYNEQFF
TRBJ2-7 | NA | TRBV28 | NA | TGTGCCAGCAGTCCCTCCGTCATAGGCCGTGGGACCTACGAGCAGTACTTC | CASSPSVIGRGTYEQYF
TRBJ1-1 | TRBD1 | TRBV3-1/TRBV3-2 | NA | TGTGCCAGCAGCCAACGGGGGACAGGTGAAGCTTTCTTT | CASSQRGTGEAFF
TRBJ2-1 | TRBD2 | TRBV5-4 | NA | TGTGCCAGCAGGGCGGGTAGCGGGGTTAGATACAATGAGCAGTTCTTC | CASRAGSGVRYNEQFF
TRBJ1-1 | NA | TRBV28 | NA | TGTGCCAGCAGTCTGACAAGGAGGAACACTGAAGCTTTCTTT | CASSLTRRNTEAFF
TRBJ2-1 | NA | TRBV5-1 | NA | TGCGCCAGCAGCGCCGCGTGGGAGCGTCCAAATGAGCAGTTCTTC | CASSAAWERPNEQFF
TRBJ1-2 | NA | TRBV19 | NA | TGTGCCAGTAGTTTTACCGGGACACCCTACTATGGCTACACCTTC | CASSFTGTPYYGYTF
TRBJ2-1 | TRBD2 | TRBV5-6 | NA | TGTGCCAGCAGGTACGGGAGGACTACCGATGAGCAGTTCTTC | CASRYGRTTDEQFF
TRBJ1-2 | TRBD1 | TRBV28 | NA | TGTGCCAGCAGGCCCCCAGGGGGTGGCTACACCTTC | CASRPPGGGYTF
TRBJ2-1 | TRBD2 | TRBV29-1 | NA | TGCAGCGTTGAGGATGCGGGAGGGGGGTACAATGAGCAGTTCTTC | CSVEDAGGGYNEQFF
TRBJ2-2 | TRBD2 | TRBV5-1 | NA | TGCGCCAGCAGCTTGGATAGTCTAGCACTAGCGGGGAAGAAGGCCGGGGAGCTGTTTTTT | CASSLDSLALAGKKAGELFF
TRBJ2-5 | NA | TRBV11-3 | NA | TGTGCCAGCAGCGCATGGGAGACCCAGTACTTC | CASSAWETQYF
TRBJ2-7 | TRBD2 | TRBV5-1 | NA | TGCGCCAGCAGCCCCAACACCGGACTAGACCCAGGCGAGCAGTACTTC | CASSPNTGLDPGEQYF
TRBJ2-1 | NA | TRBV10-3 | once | TGTGCCATCACCGCACAGCCGGGATATTCCGACAATGAGCAGTTCTTC | CAITAQPGYSDNEQFF
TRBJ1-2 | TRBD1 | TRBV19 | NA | TGTGCCAGTAGTATCCTAGACAGGGTGGATGGAGGCTACACCTTC | CASSILDRVDGGYTF
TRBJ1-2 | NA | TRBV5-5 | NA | TGTGCCAGCAGCCCAAGCGGGGACTATGGCTACACCTTC | CASSPSGDYGYTF
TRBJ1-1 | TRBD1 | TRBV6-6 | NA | TGTGCCAGCAACTTACAGGGACAGATCGAAGCTTTCTTT | CASNLQGQIEAFF
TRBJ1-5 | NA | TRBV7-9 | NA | TGTGCCAGCAGCTCAGGGGTGTCAGGGGGCAATCAGCCCCAGCATTTT | CASSSGVSGGNQPQHF
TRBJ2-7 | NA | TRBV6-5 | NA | TGTGCCAGCAGTACCCCCCGACAGGTTTCCTACGAGCAGTACTTC | CASSTPRQVSYEQYF
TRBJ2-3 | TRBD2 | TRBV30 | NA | TGTGCCTGGGGAGGGGAGCGGGAGATGTCAGATACGCAGTATTTT | CAWGGEREMSDTQYF
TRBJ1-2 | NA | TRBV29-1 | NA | TGCAGCGCTGCGGGTCCGAACTATGGCTACACCTTC | CSAAGPNYGYTF
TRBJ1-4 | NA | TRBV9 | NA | TGTGCCAGCAGCGTAGGCGTAGGAAATGAAAAACTGTTTTTT | CASSVGVGNEKLFF
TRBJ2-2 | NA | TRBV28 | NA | TGTGCCAGCAGCCCCGGGGGCTGGGGCACCGGGGAGCTGTTTTTT | CASSPGGWGTGELFF
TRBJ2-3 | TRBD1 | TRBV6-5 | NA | TGTGCCAGCAGCTGGGGACAGGGGGACACAGATACGCAGTATTTT | CASSWGQGDTDTQYF
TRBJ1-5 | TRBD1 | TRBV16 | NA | TGTGCCAGCAGCACATCCGGGACAGGGGTCCAGCCCCAGCATTTT | CASSTSGTGVQPQHF
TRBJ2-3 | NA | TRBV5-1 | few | TGCGCCAGCATCGGACTGAACACAGATACGCAGTATTTT | CASIGLNTDTQYF
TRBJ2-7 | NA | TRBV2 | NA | TGTGCCAGCAGGGCCCCCCTGAGCTCCTACGAGCAGTACTTC | CASRAPLSSYEQYF
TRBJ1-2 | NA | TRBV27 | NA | TGTGCCAGCAGCGGCATCCGGGGGTCCGGTGGCTACACCTTC | CASSGIRGSGGYTF
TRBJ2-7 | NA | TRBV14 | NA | TGTGCCAGCAGTCACAGGGTTAGCAGAGCCTACGAGCAGTACTTC | CASSHRVSRAYEQYF
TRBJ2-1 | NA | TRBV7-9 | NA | TGTGCCAGCAGCTTAGCTCGACCAGGGAAGTACAATGAGCAGTTCTTC | CASSLARPGKYNEQFF
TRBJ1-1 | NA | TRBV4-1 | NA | TGCGCCAGCAGCCAGCTAAAAAATGTAACTGAAGCTTTCTTT | CASSQLKNVTEAFF
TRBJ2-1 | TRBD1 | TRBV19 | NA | TGTGCCAGTAGTGACAGGACAGGGGGCTACAATGAGCAGTTCTTC | CASSDRTGGYNEQFF